This T cell receptor (beta chain) was identified in a study of T cell responses to AZD1222 COVID-19 vaccine. The germline CDR1 and CDR2 sequences are ENHRY and SYGVKD. The CDR3 is made up of 14 amino acids. V was clipped by 6 bases and J by 10 bases, with 16 bases between them. TCRdb's table, derived via immunoSEQ multiplex PCR, lists solely in-frame clones and lacks some. The repertoire includes 130,000 to 150,000 clones, 80% to 95% of them detected once, and around 1.8% sits in the top ten. The clonotype was recovered from an adult in good health. The chain combines TRBV10-3 with TRBJ1-6, with a possible D match to TRBD1 (6 bases). The sequenced sample was peripheral blood, obtained on day 0 of AZD1222 vaccination. The CDR3 is CAIRIGGGSSPLHF. The CDR3 DNA reads TGTGCCATCAGGATAGGGGGAGGCAGCTCACCCCTCCACTTT.